This T cell receptor beta chain came from a study of CXCR3-negative and CXCR3-positive naive CD8 T cells. Study-level background: Per library, roughly 1.6 +/- 0.3 million reads; 130 million to 150 million TRB reads overall.

5' RACE that incorporated UMI labels was used to prepare the TRB cDNA libraries. From its re-call of the 5' RACE reads, TCRdb lists each CDR3 protein once, without DNA. This repertoire includes about 89,000 distinct CDR3 sequences. With regard to this clonotype: No antigen is known for it.

Germline values: CDR1 SQVTM, CDR2 ANQGSEA. There are 14 residues in the CDR3. Study-level points and caveats: CXCR3-positive naive cells had TRB CDR3s that were more hydrophobic than CXCR3-negative naive cells had. Post-cryopreservation CXCR3 expression was partly diminished, and the bulk of assays employed fresh PBMCs.

Specimen: naive CXCR3+ CD8+ T cells from blood. This sample's subset: CD45RO-CCR7+CD27+CD95- naive CD8+ T cells expressing CXCR3 (TNR3+). The rearrangement uses TRBV29-1 and TRBJ2-1; TCRdb selects TRBD2, and the lack of DNA leaves this call unchecked. This TCR was sampled from a human donor in good health. Some clones in this sample may be carry-over from other donors' samples. The chain's CDR3 is CSVVLAGNYNEQFF.